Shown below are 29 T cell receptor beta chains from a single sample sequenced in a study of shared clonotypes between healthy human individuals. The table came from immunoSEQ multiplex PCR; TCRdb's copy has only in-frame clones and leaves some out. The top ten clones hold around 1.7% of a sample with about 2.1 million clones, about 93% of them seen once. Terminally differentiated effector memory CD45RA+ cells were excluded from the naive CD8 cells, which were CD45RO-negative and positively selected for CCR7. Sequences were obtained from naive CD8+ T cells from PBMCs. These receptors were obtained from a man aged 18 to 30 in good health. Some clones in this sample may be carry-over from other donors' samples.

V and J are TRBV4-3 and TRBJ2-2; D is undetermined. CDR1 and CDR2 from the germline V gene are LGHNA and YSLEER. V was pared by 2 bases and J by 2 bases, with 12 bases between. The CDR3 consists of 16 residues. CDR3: CASSQYKVPNTGELFF. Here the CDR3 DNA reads TGCGCCAGCAGCCAATACAAAGTCCCTAACACCGGGGAGCTGTTTTTT.

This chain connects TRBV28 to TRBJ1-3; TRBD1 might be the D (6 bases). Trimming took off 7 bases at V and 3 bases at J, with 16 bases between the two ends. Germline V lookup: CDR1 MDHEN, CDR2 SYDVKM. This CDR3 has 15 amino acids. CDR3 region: CASKGQGRVGNTIYF. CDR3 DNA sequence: TGTGCCAGCAAAGGTCAGGGGCGGGTTGGAAACACCATATATTTT.

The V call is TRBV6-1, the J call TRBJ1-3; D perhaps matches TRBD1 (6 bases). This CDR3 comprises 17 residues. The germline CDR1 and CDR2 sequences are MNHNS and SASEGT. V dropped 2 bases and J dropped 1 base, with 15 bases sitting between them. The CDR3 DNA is TGTGCCAGCAGTGAAAAGGTCTGGACAGCTTCTGGAAACACCATATATTTT. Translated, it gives CASSEKVWTASGNTIYF.

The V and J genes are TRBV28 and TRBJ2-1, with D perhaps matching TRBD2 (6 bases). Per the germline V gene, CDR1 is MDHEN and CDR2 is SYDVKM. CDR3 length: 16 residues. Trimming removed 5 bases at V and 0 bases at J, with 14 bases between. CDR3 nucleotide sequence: TGTGCCAGCAGTCCGCCCAGGGAGGACTCCTACAATGAGCAGTTCTTC. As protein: CASSPPREDSYNEQFF. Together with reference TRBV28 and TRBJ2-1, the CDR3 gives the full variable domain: DVKVTQSSRYLVKRTGEKVFLECVQDMDHENMFWYRQDPGLGLRLIYFSYDVKMKEKGDIPEGYSVSREKKERFSLILESASTNQTSMYLCASSPPREDSYNEQFFGPGTRLTVL.

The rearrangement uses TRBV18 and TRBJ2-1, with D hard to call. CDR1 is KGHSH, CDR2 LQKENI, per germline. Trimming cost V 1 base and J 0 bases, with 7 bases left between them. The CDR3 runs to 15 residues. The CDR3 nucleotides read TGTGCCAGCTCACCACAGACTGACTCCTACAATGAGCAGTTCTTC. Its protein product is CASSPQTDSYNEQFF. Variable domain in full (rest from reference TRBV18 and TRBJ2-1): NAGVMQNPRHLVRRRGQEARLRCSPMKGHSHVYWYRQLPEEGLKFMVYLQKENIIDESGMPKERFSAEFPKEGPSILRIQQVVRGDSAAYFCASSPQTDSYNEQFFGPGTRLTVL.

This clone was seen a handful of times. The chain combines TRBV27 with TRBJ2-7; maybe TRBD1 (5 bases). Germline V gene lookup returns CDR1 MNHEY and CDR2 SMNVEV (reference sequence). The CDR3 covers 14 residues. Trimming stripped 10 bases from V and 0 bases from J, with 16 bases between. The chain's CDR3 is CATRTDSASYEQYF. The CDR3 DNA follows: TGTGCCACCAGAACTGACAGCGCCTCCTACGAGCAGTACTTC.

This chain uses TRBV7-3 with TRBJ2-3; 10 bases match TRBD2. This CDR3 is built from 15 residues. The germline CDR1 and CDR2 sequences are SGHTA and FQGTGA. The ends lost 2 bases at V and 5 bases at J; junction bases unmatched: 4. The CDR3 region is CASSLLAGAKDTQYF. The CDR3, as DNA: TGTGCCAGCAGCTTACTAGCGGGAGCGAAAGATACGCAGTATTTT.

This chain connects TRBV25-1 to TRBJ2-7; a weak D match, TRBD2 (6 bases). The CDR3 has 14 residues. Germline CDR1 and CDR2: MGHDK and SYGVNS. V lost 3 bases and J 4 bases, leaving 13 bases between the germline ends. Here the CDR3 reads CASSDGGFGYEQYF. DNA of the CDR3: TGTGCCAGCAGTGATGGGGGGTTCGGGTACGAGCAGTACTTC.

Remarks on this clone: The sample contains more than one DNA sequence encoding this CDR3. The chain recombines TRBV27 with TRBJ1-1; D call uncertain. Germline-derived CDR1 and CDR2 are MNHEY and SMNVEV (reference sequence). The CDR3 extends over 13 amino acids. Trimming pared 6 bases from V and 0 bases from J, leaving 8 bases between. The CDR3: CASSPGLNTEAFF. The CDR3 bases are TGTGCCAGCAGCCCGGGCTTGAACACTGAAGCTTTCTTT.

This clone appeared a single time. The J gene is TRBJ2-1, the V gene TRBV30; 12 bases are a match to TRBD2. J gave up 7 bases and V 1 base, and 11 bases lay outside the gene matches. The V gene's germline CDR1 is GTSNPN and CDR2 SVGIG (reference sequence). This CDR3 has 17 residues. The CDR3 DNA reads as TGTGCCTGGAGTGGGCTGCTAGCGGGAGGGTCGTGGAATGAGCAGTTCTTC. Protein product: CAWSGLLAGGSWNEQFF.

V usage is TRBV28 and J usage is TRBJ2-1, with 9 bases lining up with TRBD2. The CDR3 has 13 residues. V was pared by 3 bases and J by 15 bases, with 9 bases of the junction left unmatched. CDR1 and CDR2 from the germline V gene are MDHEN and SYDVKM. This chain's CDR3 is CASSFLAGTFRFF. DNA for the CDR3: TGTGCCAGCAGTTTCCTAGCGGGGACTTTTCGGTTCTTC.

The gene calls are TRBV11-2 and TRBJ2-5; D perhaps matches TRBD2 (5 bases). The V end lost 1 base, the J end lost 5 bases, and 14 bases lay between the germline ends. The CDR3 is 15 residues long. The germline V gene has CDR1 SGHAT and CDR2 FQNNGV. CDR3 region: CASSLGALAAETQYF. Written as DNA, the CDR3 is TGTGCCAGCAGCTTAGGTGCCCTAGCCGCGGAGACCCAGTACTTC.

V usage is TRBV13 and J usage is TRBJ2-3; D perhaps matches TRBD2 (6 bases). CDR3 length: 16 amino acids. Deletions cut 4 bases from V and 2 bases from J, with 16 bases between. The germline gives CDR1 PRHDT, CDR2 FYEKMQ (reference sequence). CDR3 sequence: CASSSAGLESTDTQYF. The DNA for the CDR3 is TGTGCCAGCAGCTCGGCGGGACTTGAGTCCACAGATACGCAGTATTTT.

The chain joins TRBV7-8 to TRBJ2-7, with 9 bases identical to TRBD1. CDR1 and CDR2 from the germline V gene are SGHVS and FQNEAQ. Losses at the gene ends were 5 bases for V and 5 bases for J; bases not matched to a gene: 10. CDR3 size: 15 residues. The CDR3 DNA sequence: TGTGCCAGCAGCCCCCCGACAGGGGGGTCCAACGAGCAGTACTTC. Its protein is CASSPPTGGSNEQYF.

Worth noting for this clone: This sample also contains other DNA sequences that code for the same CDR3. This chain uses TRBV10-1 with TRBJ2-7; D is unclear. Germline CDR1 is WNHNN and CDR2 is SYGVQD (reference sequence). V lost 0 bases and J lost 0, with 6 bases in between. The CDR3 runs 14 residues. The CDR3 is CASSESGSSYEQYF. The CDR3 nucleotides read TGCGCCAGCAGTGAGTCGGGCAGCTCCTACGAGCAGTACTTC.

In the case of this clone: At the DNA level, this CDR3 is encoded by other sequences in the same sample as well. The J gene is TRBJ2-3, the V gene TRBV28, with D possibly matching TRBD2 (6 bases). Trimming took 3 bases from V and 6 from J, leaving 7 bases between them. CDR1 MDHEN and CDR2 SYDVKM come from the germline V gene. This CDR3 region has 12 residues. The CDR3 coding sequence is TGTGCCAGCAGTTTCCGGGGGGATACGCAGTATTTT. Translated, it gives CASSFRGDTQYF. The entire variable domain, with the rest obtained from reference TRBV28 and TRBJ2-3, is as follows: DVKVTQSSRYLVKRTGEKVFLECVQDMDHENMFWYRQDPGLGLRLIYFSYDVKMKEKGDIPEGYSVSREKKERFSLILESASTNQTSMYLCASSFRGDTQYFGPGTRLTVL.

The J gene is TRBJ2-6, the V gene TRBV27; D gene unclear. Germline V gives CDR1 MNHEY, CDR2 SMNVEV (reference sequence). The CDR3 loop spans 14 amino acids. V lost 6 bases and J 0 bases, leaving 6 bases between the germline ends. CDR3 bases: TGTGCCAGCAGCCAATTCTCTGGGGCCAACGTCCTGACTTTC. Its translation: CASSQFSGANVLTF.

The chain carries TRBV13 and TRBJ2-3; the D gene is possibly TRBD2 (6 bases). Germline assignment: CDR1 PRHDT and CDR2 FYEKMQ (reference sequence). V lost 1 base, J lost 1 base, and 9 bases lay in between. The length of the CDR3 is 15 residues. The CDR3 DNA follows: TGTGCCAGCAGCTTAGCGGGAGCGGGCACAGATACGCAGTATTTT. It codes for CASSLAGAGTDTQYF.

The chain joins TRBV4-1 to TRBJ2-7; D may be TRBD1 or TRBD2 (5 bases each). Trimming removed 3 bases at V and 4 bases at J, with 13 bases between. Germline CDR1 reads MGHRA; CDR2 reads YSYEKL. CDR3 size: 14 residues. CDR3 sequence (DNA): TGCGCCAGCAGCCAGCCAGGGACGGAGTACGAGCAGTACTTC. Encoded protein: CASSQPGTEYEQYF.

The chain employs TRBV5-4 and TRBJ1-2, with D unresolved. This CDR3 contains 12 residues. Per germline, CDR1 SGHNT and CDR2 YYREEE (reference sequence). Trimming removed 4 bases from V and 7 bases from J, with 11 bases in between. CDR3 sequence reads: CASSDGQAGYTF. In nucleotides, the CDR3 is TGTGCCAGCAGCGACGGCCAGGCTGGCTACACCTTC. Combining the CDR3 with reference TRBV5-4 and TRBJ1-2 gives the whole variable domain ETGVTQSPTHLIKTRGQQVTLRCSSQSGHNTVSWYQQALGQGPQFIFQYYREEENGRGNFPPRFSGLQFPNYSSELNVNALELDDSALYLCASSDGQAGYTFGSGTRLTVV.

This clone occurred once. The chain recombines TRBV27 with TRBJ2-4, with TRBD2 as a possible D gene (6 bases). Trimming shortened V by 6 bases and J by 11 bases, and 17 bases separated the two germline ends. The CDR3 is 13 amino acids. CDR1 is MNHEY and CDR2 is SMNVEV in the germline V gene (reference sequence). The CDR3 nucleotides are TGTGCCAGCAGCCCCTTCGGGGGAGGTCTTCAGTACTTC. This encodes CASSPFGGGLQYF.

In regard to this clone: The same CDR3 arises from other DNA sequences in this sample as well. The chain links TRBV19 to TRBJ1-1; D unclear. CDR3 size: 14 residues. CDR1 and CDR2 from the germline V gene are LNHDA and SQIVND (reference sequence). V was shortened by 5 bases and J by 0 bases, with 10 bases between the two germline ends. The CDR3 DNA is TGTGCCAGTAGTTTGGGAGACATGAACACTGAAGCTTTCTTT. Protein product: CASSLGDMNTEAFF.

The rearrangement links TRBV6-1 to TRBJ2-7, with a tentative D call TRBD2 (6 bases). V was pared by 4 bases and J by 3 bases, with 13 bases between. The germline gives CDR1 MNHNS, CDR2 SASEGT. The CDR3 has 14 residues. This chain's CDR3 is CASSGREQLYEQYF. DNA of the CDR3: TGTGCCAGCAGTGGGAGGGAACAGCTCTACGAGCAGTACTTC.

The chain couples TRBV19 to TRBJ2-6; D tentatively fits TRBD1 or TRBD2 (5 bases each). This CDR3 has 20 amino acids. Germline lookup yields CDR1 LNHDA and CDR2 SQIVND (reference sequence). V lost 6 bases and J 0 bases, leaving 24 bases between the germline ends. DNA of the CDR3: TGTGCCAGTAGAGTACCCGGTTGGGGGACGGTTTCCTCTGGGGCCAACGTCCTGACTTTC. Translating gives CASRVPGWGTVSSGANVLTF.

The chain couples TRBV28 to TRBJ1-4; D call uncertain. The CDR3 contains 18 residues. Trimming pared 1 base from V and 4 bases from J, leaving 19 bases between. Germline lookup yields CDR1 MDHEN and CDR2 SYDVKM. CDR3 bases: TGTGCCAGCAGTTTATTTTCCTTTCCCGTCGGGAGTAATGAAAAACTGTTTTTT. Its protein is CASSLFSFPVGSNEKLFF.

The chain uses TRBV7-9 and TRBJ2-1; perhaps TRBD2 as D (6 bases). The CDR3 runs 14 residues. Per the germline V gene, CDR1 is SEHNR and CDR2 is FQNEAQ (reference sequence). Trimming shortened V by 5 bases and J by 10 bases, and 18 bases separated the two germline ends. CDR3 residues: CASSPYRGREEQFF. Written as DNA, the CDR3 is TGTGCCAGCAGCCCCTATAGAGGGCGGGAAGAGCAGTTCTTC.

CDR3 DNA sequence: TGTGCCAGCAGTCTCCCGGGACAGAAGAACACTGAAGCTTTCTTT. Translating it yields CASSLPGQKNTEAFF. The chain has TRBV6-1 and TRBJ1-1; 7 nucleotides match TRBD1. After removal of 5 bases from V and 1 base from J, the junction contained 7 bases not matched to a gene. The CDR3 is 15 residues long. Germline-derived CDR1 and CDR2 are MNHNS and SASEGT.

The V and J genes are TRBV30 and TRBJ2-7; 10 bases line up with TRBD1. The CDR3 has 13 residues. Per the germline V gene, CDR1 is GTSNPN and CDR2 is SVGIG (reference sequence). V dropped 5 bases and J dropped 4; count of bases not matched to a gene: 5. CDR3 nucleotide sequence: TGTGCCTGGGGGGACAGGGGATTATACGAGCAGTACTTC. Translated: CAWGDRGLYEQYF.

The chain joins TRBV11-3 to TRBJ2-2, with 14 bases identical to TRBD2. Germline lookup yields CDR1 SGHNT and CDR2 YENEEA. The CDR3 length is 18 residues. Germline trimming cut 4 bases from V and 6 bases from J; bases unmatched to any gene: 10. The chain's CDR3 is CASSSPTTSGREAGELFF. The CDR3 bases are TGTGCCAGCAGCTCCCCAACGACTAGCGGGAGGGAGGCCGGGGAGCTGTTTTTT.